These 23 T cell receptor beta chains were sequenced from one sample in a study of PD-1 blockade in classical Hodgkin lymphoma. The data were produced by immunoSEQ multiplex PCR, yet TCRdb's version contains in-frame clones alone and is incomplete. The sample lists tens of thousands of clones, roughly four fifths occurring once. Time point here: cycle 4 day 1 (C4D1), after about 6 weeks of nivolumab. Patients all relapsed after autologous stem cell transplantation, and there was variation in brentuximab vedotin exposure. The sequences come from peripheral blood mononuclear cells (PBMCs), collected before the fourth cycle of nivolumab. All receptors derive from a human donor with classical Hodgkin lymphoma.

The chain links TRBV2 to TRBJ2-3; 12 nucleotides align to TRBD2. Germline trimming cut 4 bases from V and 4 bases from J; bases unmatched to any gene: 6. CDR1 is SNHLY, CDR2 FYNNEI, per germline. The CDR3 covers 16 residues. The CDR3 DNA reads TGTGCCAGCAGTGGTTCGACTAGCGGGAGTGCAGATACGCAGTATTTT. Amino acid sequence: CASSGSTSGSADTQYF.

The chain is built from TRBV5-1 and TRBJ2-2; 10 nucleotides agree with TRBD1. The CDR3 covers 16 residues. Germline V gives CDR1 SGHRS, CDR2 YFSETQ. The trim removed 2 bases at V and 5 bases at J, leaving 6 bases unmatched. CDR3 loop: CASSFGQGVDTGELFF. Here the CDR3 DNA reads TGCGCCAGCAGCTTCGGACAGGGGGTGGATACCGGGGAGCTGTTTTTT.

J is TRBJ2-1 and V is TRBV7-3, with unresolved D. Germline-derived CDR1 and CDR2 are SGHTA and FQGTGA. V lost 2 bases and J lost 0, with 8 bases in between. This CDR3 has 15 amino acids. The CDR3: CASSLAPRSYNEQFF. CDR3 sequence (DNA): TGTGCCAGCAGCTTAGCGCCCCGCTCCTACAATGAGCAGTTCTTC.

The chain couples TRBV15 to TRBJ1-1, with D uncertain. CDR3 size: 14 residues. The germline V gene encodes CDR1 LNHNV and CDR2 YYDKDF (reference sequence). The V gene lost 0 bases and the J gene lost 1 base, with 6 bases spanning the gap. The CDR3 loop reads CATSRDPKNTEAFF. The CDR3 region has the DNA TGTGCCACCAGCAGAGATCCCAAGAACACTGAAGCTTTCTTT.

The rearrangement joins TRBV4-2 to TRBJ1-3; D is uncertain. This CDR3 contains 15 residues. Trimming removed 4 bases from V and 0 bases from J, with 10 bases in between. The germline gives CDR1 LGHNA, CDR2 YNFKEQ. CDR3 sequence reads: CASSPTPSSGNTIYF. The CDR3 bases are TGTGCCAGCAGCCCTACGCCGTCCTCTGGAAACACCATATATTTT.

This clone appeared a few times. The chain uses TRBV29-1 and TRBJ2-1; TRBD1 aligns across 10 bases. The CDR3 length is 13 residues. In germline, CDR1 is SQVTM, CDR2 ANQGSEA. The trim removed 4 bases at V and 3 bases at J, leaving 0 bases unmatched. CDR3 nucleotides: TGCAGCGTTGGGACAGGGGGCTACAATGAGCAGTTCTTC. Its protein product is CSVGTGGYNEQFF.

The V and J genes are TRBV19 and TRBJ1-5, with 12 bases matching TRBD1. The germline V gene has CDR1 LNHDA and CDR2 SQIVND (reference sequence). J was trimmed by 7 bases and V by 4 bases; bases with no gene match: 5. The CDR3 runs to 15 residues. Here the CDR3 DNA reads TGTGCCAGTAGTAGCGGGACAGGGGGCGGACAGCCCCAGCATTTT. As protein: CASSSGTGGGQPQHF. Drawing the rest from reference TRBV19 and TRBJ1-5, the complete variable domain is DGGITQSPKYLFRKEGQNVTLSCEQNLNHDAMYWYRQDPGQGLRLIYYSQIVNDFQKGDIAEGYSVSREKKESFPLTVTSAQKNPTAFYLCASSSGTGGGQPQHFGDGTRLSIL.

CDR3 sequence reads: CASGLDRNTEAFF. CDR3 in DNA: TGTGCCAGCGGTTTAGACAGGAACACTGAAGCTTTCTTT. V gene TRBV6-1 combines with J gene TRBJ1-1; a weak D match, TRBD1 (5 bases). Trimming stripped 8 bases from V and 1 base from J, with 11 bases between. The CDR3 is made up of 13 amino acids. Looked up from germline, CDR1 is MNHNS and CDR2 is SASEGT.

The genes are TRBV19 and TRBJ2-5, with 12 bases aligning to TRBD2. Germline-derived CDR1 and CDR2 are LNHDA and SQIVND (reference sequence). This CDR3 comprises 16 residues. J lost 2 bases, V lost 3 bases, and 4 bases had no gene match. The CDR3 nucleotides read TGTGCCAGTAGTATTCGCGGACTAGCGGGGCAAGAGACCCAGTACTTC. Translated: CASSIRGLAGQETQYF. The full variable domain, completed using reference TRBV19 and TRBJ2-5, is DGGITQSPKYLFRKEGQNVTLSCEQNLNHDAMYWYRQDPGQGLRLIYYSQIVNDFQKGDIAEGYSVSREKKESFPLTVTSAQKNPTAFYLCASSIRGLAGQETQYFGPGTRLLVL.

This clone has just a few counts. This sequence joins TRBV14 and TRBJ2-1; 12 positions agree with TRBD2. Per the germline V gene, CDR1 is SGHDN and CDR2 is FVKESK. The CDR3 length is 16 residues. The V gene end was trimmed by 4 bases and the J gene end by 9 bases; junction bases not matched to a gene: 10. CDR3 coding DNA: TGTGCCAGCAGCCCTCTTGGACTAGCGGGAAACGGTGAGCAGTTCTTC. Its protein product is CASSPLGLAGNGEQFF.

This clone was recorded only once. This chain links TRBV2 with TRBJ2-3; a possible D gene is TRBD1 (6 bases). V dropped 4 bases and J dropped 1 base, with 9 bases sitting between them. In germline, CDR1 is SNHLY, CDR2 FYNNEI. CDR3 length: 14 residues. DNA for the CDR3: TGTGCCAGCAGTGGAACAGGGCGCACAGATACGCAGTATTTT. It yields the protein CASSGTGRTDTQYF.

The gene calls are TRBV28 and TRBJ2-3, with D maybe TRBD1 (5 bases). Per the germline V gene, CDR1 is MDHEN and CDR2 is SYDVKM. This CDR3 is 14 amino acids long. V gave up 5 bases and J gave up 3 bases, with 12 bases separating them. The CDR3 DNA follows: TGTGCCAGCAGTCCTCAGACAGTTACAGATACGCAGTATTTT. Translated: CASSPQTVTDTQYF. The full variable domain, completed using reference TRBV28 and TRBJ2-3, is DVKVTQSSRYLVKRTGEKVFLECVQDMDHENMFWYRQDPGLGLRLIYFSYDVKMKEKGDIPEGYSVSREKKERFSLILESASTNQTSMYLCASSPQTVTDTQYFGPGTRLTVL.

DNA of the CDR3: TGTGCCACCTTAGGGTCGATCGTTAGCACAGATACGCAGTATTTT. It encodes CATLGSIVSTDTQYF. V gene TRBV6-6 combines with J gene TRBJ2-3; no firm D call. V lost 10 bases, J lost 0 bases, and 17 bases lay in between. The CDR3 runs to 15 residues. Germline lookup yields CDR1 MNHNY and CDR2 SVGAGI (reference sequence).

The chain joins TRBV14 to TRBJ2-1; D is perhaps TRBD1 or TRBD2 (5 bases each). Germline V lookup: CDR1 SGHDN, CDR2 FVKESK. V was trimmed by 0 bases and J by 10 bases, leaving 16 bases between them. The CDR3 sequence is 15 residues long. The CDR3 bases are TGTGCCAGCAGCCAAGATTGGGACCCCCGTCGGGAGCAGTTCTTC. Protein sequence: CASSQDWDPRREQFF.

The chain couples TRBV2 to TRBJ2-1; TRBD2 matches 9 bases. V was pared by 6 bases and J by 8 bases, with 11 bases of the junction left unmatched. In germline, CDR1 is SNHLY, CDR2 FYNNEI. The CDR3 is 15 residues long. The chain's CDR3 is CASRDISGSVDEQFF. Here the CDR3 DNA reads TGTGCCAGCAGAGATATTAGCGGGAGCGTAGATGAGCAGTTCTTC.

The V and J genes are TRBV18 and TRBJ2-7; no definite D call. V was clipped by 2 bases and J by 4 bases, with 6 bases between them. From germline, CDR1 is KGHSH and CDR2 LQKENI. The CDR3 loop spans 12 amino acids. This CDR3 reads CASSPAQYEQYF. The CDR3 nucleotides read TGTGCCAGCTCACCAGCCCAGTACGAGCAGTACTTC. Full variable domain (missing parts from reference TRBV18 and TRBJ2-7): NAGVMQNPRHLVRRRGQEARLRCSPMKGHSHVYWYRQLPEEGLKFMVYLQKENIIDESGMPKERFSAEFPKEGPSILRIQQVVRGDSAAYFCASSPAQYEQYFGPGTRLTVT.

By its share, this clone is medium-sized. The chain links TRBV29-1 to TRBJ2-7, with TRBD1 as a possible D gene (7 bases). V lost 6 bases and J 4 bases, leaving 25 bases between the germline ends. This CDR3 is 16 amino acids long. Looked up from germline, CDR1 is SQVTM and CDR2 is ANQGSEA. Here the CDR3 DNA reads TGCAGCGTGGGAGGACAGGAAGGACAAACTACATACGAGCAGTACTTC. Protein: CSVGGQEGQTTYEQYF.

V gene TRBV19 combines with J gene TRBJ2-1; D not resolved. Trimming removed 6 bases from V and 5 bases from J, with 11 bases in between. The CDR3 totals 13 residues. Germline-derived CDR1 and CDR2 are LNHDA and SQIVND (reference sequence). CDR3 sequence (DNA): TGTGCCAGTAGCGGGTCCCCAGACAATGAGCAGTTCTTC. Its translation: CASSGSPDNEQFF.

In its sample, this clone was seen a few times. This chain uses TRBV15 with TRBJ1-1; the D is unclear. The V end lost 0 bases, the J end lost 1 base, and 3 bases lay between the germline ends. Germline V gene lookup returns CDR1 LNHNV and CDR2 YYDKDF (reference sequence). This CDR3 region has 13 residues. CDR3 loop: CATSREANTEAFF. The CDR3 region has the DNA TGTGCCACCAGCAGAGAGGCGAACACTGAAGCTTTCTTT.

CDR3 in DNA: TGCAGCGTTAAGGCGGGCAGATTCACAGATACGCAGTATTTT. This gives the protein CSVKAGRFTDTQYF. The rearrangement links TRBV29-1 to TRBJ2-3; maybe TRBD2 (5 bases). CDR3 length equals 14 residues. The V gene lost 5 bases and the J gene lost 2 bases, with 14 bases spanning the gap. Germline CDR1 is SQVTM and CDR2 is ANQGSEA.

The chain couples TRBV21-1 to TRBJ1-2. TRBV21-1 is a recognized pseudogene. The CDR3 extends over 15 amino acids. For the CDR3, the DNA is TGTGCCAGCCTAGGGCCCCGGGCATGGGGGTATGGCTACACCTTC. Amino acids: CASLGPRAWGYGYTF.

The gene calls are TRBV30 and TRBJ1-2; D is unresolved. CDR1 and CDR2 (germline): GTSNPN, SVGIG (reference sequence). The CDR3 loop spans 15 amino acids. V was clipped by 2 bases and J by 2 bases, with 15 bases between them. Here the CDR3 reads CAWSREWHPNYGYTF. The CDR3 nucleotides read TGTGCCTGGAGTCGGGAGTGGCACCCCAACTATGGCTACACCTTC.

The chain uses TRBV5-4 and TRBJ1-4; 9 positions agree with TRBD1. V shed 4 bases, J shed 2 bases, and the junction held 9 bases outside the gene matches. The CDR3 runs 17 residues. In germline, CDR1 is SGHNT, CDR2 YYREEE (reference sequence). CDR3 protein: CASSKTGGAGTNEKLFF. In DNA form, the CDR3 reads TGTGCCAGCAGCAAAACAGGGGGCGCGGGCACTAATGAAAAACTGTTTTTT.